The next 25 T cell receptor beta chains were all read from a single sample in a study of blood T cell repertoires in COVID-19. This table comes from immunoSEQ multiplex PCR, and its TCRdb copy is limited to in-frame clones, with some not included. Of roughly 300,000 clones in the sample, roughly 83% are singletons; the top ten hold over 1.1%. The material sequenced was peripheral blood. The receptors here all came from a human donor with COVID-19, enrolled during active disease. The donor label of this sample is uncertain.

The chain is built from TRBV7-3 and TRBJ1-6; perhaps TRBD1 as D (5 bases). Germline CDR1 reads SGHTA; CDR2 reads FQGTGA. Trimming took off 5 bases at V and 10 bases at J, with 15 bases between the two ends. This CDR3 spans 14 amino acids. The CDR3 DNA reads TGTGCCAGCAGCCTCGGGGGATACGAATCACCCCTCCACTTT. It specifies CASSLGGYESPLHF.

The V gene is TRBV27, the J gene TRBJ1-4; 10 nucleotides agree with TRBD1. The CDR3 has 15 amino acids. Germline-derived CDR1 and CDR2 are MNHEY and SMNVEV (reference sequence). V dropped 0 bases and J dropped 7; count of bases not matched to a gene: 2. CDR3 nucleotides: TGTGCCAGCAGTTTATCGGGACAGGGGATTGAAAAACTGTTTTTT. Residues: CASSLSGQGIEKLFF.

The V gene is TRBV6-5, the J gene TRBJ1-4; 7 positions agree with TRBD1. CDR3 length equals 14 residues. The germline V gene has CDR1 MNHEY and CDR2 SVGAGI. J was trimmed by 4 bases and V by 4 bases; bases with no gene match: 3. The CDR3 region is CASSSGQYNEKLFF. The CDR3 coding sequence is TGTGCCAGCAGTTCGGGACAGTATAATGAAAAACTGTTTTTT.

This chain joins TRBV10-1 and TRBJ1-1; TRBD1 is a possible D gene (5 bases). V was trimmed by 3 bases and J by 3 bases, leaving 11 bases between them. The CDR3 consists of 14 residues. The V gene's germline CDR1 is WNHNN and CDR2 SYGVQD (reference sequence). CDR3 coding DNA: TGCGCCAGCAGTGACTCGCAGGGCTACACTGAAGCTTTCTTT. It is translated as CASSDSQGYTEAFF.

The J gene is TRBJ2-1, the V gene TRBV7-3, with 8 bases that match TRBD2. Germline CDR1 and CDR2: SGHTA and FQGTGA. Trimming removed 1 base from V and 7 bases from J; junction bases left unmatched: 9. This CDR3 is 16 amino acids long. CDR3 region: CASSLSGTGGPNEQFF. CDR3 sequence (DNA): TGTGCCAGCAGCTTAAGTGGGACGGGAGGGCCGAATGAGCAGTTCTTC.

The chain employs TRBV24-1 and TRBJ2-5; 9 bases are a match to TRBD2. Germline-derived CDR1 and CDR2 are KGHDR and SFDVKD. Losses at the gene ends were 4 bases for V and 2 bases for J; bases not matched to a gene: 7. The CDR3 contains 16 residues. DNA for the CDR3: TGTGCCACCAGTGACGCAACTAGCGGGTCTCAAGAGACCCAGTACTTC. Protein product: CATSDATSGSQETQYF.

The chain combines TRBV18 with TRBJ2-3, with D possibly TRBD2 on 5 matching bases. Germline values: CDR1 KGHSH, CDR2 LQKENI. Trimming pared 0 bases from V and 6 bases from J, leaving 7 bases between. This CDR3 is built from 13 residues. The CDR3 DNA is TGTGCCAGCTCACCACCGTCGGGGGATACGCAGTATTTT. It is translated as CASSPPSGDTQYF.

The chain uses TRBV4-1 and TRBJ2-7, with TRBD1 matching over 10 bases. The CDR3 is 18 residues long. V shed 4 bases and J 3 bases; nucleotides not matched to a gene: 15. The germline gives CDR1 MGHRA, CDR2 YSYEKL. The CDR3 spells CASSRTGLRGTGDYEQYF. The CDR3 DNA sequence: TGCGCCAGCAGCCGAACCGGACTAAGGGGGACAGGGGACTACGAGCAGTACTTC.

The V call is TRBV5-5, the J call TRBJ2-3; possible D gene TRBD2, 7 bases. V lost 4 bases and J 2 bases, leaving 17 bases between the germline ends. CDR1 and CDR2 from the germline V gene are SGHKS and YYEKEE (reference sequence). CDR3 length: 16 amino acids. The CDR3: CASSQSPGGATDTQYF. The DNA for the CDR3 is TGTGCCAGCAGCCAATCCCCTGGGGGGGCCACAGATACGCAGTATTTT.

The V gene is TRBV6-1, the J gene TRBJ2-3; a weak D match, TRBD2 (7 bases). Trimming stripped 1 base from V and 2 bases from J, with 10 bases between. Germline V lookup: CDR1 MNHNS, CDR2 SASEGT. The CDR3 spans 15 residues. The CDR3 coding sequence is TGTGCCAGCAGTGAAGAGGGGGGGTACACAGATACGCAGTATTTT. It specifies CASSEEGGYTDTQYF.

The chain uses TRBV2 and TRBJ2-1; 10 bases line up with TRBD1. The CDR3 totals 16 residues. Trimming cost V 9 bases and J 0 bases; bases outside gene matches: 8. In germline, CDR1 is SNHLY, CDR2 FYNNEI. CDR3 in DNA: TGTGCCAGGGGGGGACAGGGGCCCAGCTCCTACAATGAGCAGTTCTTC. Encoded protein: CARGGQGPSSYNEQFF.

The gene calls are TRBV27 and TRBJ2-2; possibly TRBD2 for D (6 bases). In germline, CDR1 is MNHEY, CDR2 SMNVEV (reference sequence). V lost 0 bases to trimming and J lost 6 bases, with 8 bases between them. The CDR3 spans 14 residues. In nucleotides, the CDR3 is TGTGCCAGCAGTTTATCTTCGGGGGCCGGGGAGCTGTTTTTT. It translates to CASSLSSGAGELFF.

The V and J genes are TRBV2 and TRBJ2-5; 7 nucleotides align to TRBD2. V trimming: 6 bases; J trimming: 5 bases; junction bases outside the gene matches: 12. This CDR3 contains 15 residues. The germline V gene encodes CDR1 SNHLY and CDR2 FYNNEI. CDR3 sequence: CASSYMGGVEETQYF. As DNA, the CDR3 is TGTGCCAGCAGCTATATGGGGGGGGTTGAGGAGACCCAGTACTTC.

The gene calls are TRBV30 and TRBJ2-4; maybe TRBD2 (6 bases). The CDR3 is 14 residues long. V was pared by 4 bases and J by 8 bases, with 18 bases between. In germline, CDR1 is GTSNPN, CDR2 SVGIG (reference sequence). The CDR3 DNA is TGTGCCTGGAAGGACGGGAGCATAGGAGACATTCAGTACTTC. This codes for CAWKDGSIGDIQYF.

The rearrangement links TRBV9 to TRBJ2-7; TRBD1 matches 8 bases. This CDR3 region has 15 residues. Trimming took 0 bases from V and 4 from J; bases not matched to a gene: 6. Germline CDR1 reads SGDLS; CDR2 reads YYNGEE. CDR3 nucleotide sequence: TGTGCCAGCAGCGTAGCTGGGACAGGCGGATACGAGCAGTACTTC. Translated: CASSVAGTGGYEQYF.

The V and J genes are TRBV18 and TRBJ2-3, with a possible D match to TRBD2 (6 bases). Trimming removed 6 bases at V and 2 bases at J, with 18 bases between. CDR1 KGHSH and CDR2 LQKENI come from the germline V gene. The CDR3 is 16 residues long. The CDR3 sequence: CASSLGGRLPTDTQYF. The CDR3 bases are TGTGCCAGCTCCCTCGGGGGACGGCTACCCACAGATACGCAGTATTTT.

On this clone: The conserved closing phenylalanine or tryptophan is absent in this CDR3, likely reflecting a read error. The limits of the CDR3 on the DNA are not certain, so only TCRdb's listed CDR3 is given. V and J are TRBV10-3 and TRBJ2-7; the table's TRBD2 call for D was not verified on the DNA. The CDR3 is made up of 9 amino acids, end residues included. Germline V gene data show CDR1 as ENHRY and CDR2 as SYGVKD. CDR3 region: CAISVAGSN.

In nucleotides, the CDR3 is TGCGCCAGCAGCTTCAGTGGGACTAGCGGGAGTCCAGATACGCAGTATTTT. Translating it yields CASSFSGTSGSPDTQYF. This rearrangement joins TRBV5-1 to TRBJ2-3; 14 bases match TRBD2. CDR1 and CDR2 from the germline V gene are SGHRS and YFSETQ. The CDR3 has 17 residues. V was clipped by 2 bases and J by 4 bases; unmatched bases: 6.

The CDR3 sequence is CASSVEGVIGRAENIQYF. The CDR3 DNA is TGTGCCAGCAGCGTAGAGGGAGTGATCGGGAGGGCGGAAAACATTCAGTACTTC. The chain is built from TRBV9 and TRBJ2-4; 8 bases fit TRBD2. V was clipped by 0 bases and J by 5 bases; unmatched bases: 13. From germline, CDR1 is SGDLS and CDR2 YYNGEE. This CDR3 spans 18 amino acids.

J is TRBJ1-2 and V is TRBV7-9, with TRBD1 matching 7 bases. Germline V gene data show CDR1 as SEHNR and CDR2 as FQNEAQ (reference sequence). The CDR3 loop spans 12 amino acids. Trimming removed 5 bases from V and 8 bases from J; junction bases left unmatched: 5. The CDR3 sequence: CASSPDRDGYTF. The CDR3 bases are TGTGCCAGCAGCCCCGACAGGGACGGCTACACCTTC. The full variable domain, with the rest looked up from reference TRBV7-9 and TRBJ1-2, is DTGVSQNPRHKITKRGQNVTFRCDPISEHNRLYWYRQTLGQGPEFLTYFQNEAQLEKSRLLSDRFSAERPKGSFSTLEIQRTEQGDSAMYLCASSPDRDGYTFGSGTRLTVV.

The V call is TRBV19, the J call TRBJ2-4; TRBD2 aligns across 11 bases. Germline CDR1 reads LNHDA; CDR2 reads SQIVND (reference sequence). The CDR3 covers 15 residues. V dropped 4 bases and J dropped 9; count of bases not matched to a gene: 8. The CDR3 DNA sequence: TGTGCCAGTAGTAACGTAGCGGGGGGGAGTGGCATTCAGTACTTC. Amino acid sequence: CASSNVAGGSGIQYF.

The chain combines TRBV7-2 with TRBJ2-4; D perhaps matches TRBD1 (5 bases). The CDR3 is 13 amino acids. V was clipped by 5 bases and J by 4 bases, with 9 bases between them. In germline, CDR1 is SGHTA, CDR2 FQGNSA. CDR3 sequence reads: CASSPDSKNIQYF. The DNA for the CDR3 is TGTGCCAGCAGCCCCGACAGTAAAAACATTCAGTACTTC.

This chain connects TRBV19 to TRBJ2-7; D might be TRBD2 (6 bases). Per germline, CDR1 LNHDA and CDR2 SQIVND (reference sequence). V shed 0 bases and J shed 6 bases, with 12 bases lying between them. The CDR3 runs to 14 residues. The DNA of the CDR3 is TGTGCCAGTAGTATAGATCGGGCCGGGAGCGAGCAGTACTTC. As protein: CASSIDRAGSEQYF.

The V and J genes are TRBV10-3 and TRBJ2-1; maybe TRBD1 (5 bases). CDR3 length: 15 residues. From germline, CDR1 is ENHRY and CDR2 SYGVKD. Trimming shortened V by 4 bases and J by 6 bases, and 16 bases separated the two germline ends. CDR3 loop: CAISGSWEGANEQFF. The CDR3 DNA follows: TGTGCCATCAGTGGGTCTTGGGAAGGGGCCAATGAGCAGTTCTTC.

V is TRBV28 and J is TRBJ1-6; D may be TRBD1 (6 bases). Germline-derived CDR1 and CDR2 are MDHEN and SYDVKM. V lost 10 bases to trimming and J lost 9 bases, with 16 bases between them. The CDR3 length is 13 residues. The CDR3 sequence is CAIWARGASPLHF. Here the CDR3 DNA reads TGTGCCATCTGGGCCAGGGGTGCTTCACCCCTCCACTTT.